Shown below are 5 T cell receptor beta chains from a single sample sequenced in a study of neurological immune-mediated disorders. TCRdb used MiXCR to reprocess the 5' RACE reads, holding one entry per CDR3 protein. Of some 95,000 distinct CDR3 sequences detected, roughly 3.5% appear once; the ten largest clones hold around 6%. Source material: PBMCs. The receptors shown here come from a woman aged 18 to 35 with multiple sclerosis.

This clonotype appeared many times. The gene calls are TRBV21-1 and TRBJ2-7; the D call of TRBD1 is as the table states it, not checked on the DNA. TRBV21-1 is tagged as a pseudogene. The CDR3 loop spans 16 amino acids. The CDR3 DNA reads TGTGCCAGCAGCAAAGGTGGGGAAGGTGGGGGGTACGAGCAGTACTTC. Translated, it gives CASSKGGEGGGYEQYF.

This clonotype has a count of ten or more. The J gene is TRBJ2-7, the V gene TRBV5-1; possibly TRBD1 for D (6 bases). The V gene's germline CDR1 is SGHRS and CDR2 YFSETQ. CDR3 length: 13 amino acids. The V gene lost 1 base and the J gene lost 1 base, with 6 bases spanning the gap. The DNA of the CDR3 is TGCGCCAGCAGCTTGACAGGGTCCTACGAGCAGTACTTC. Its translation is CASSLTGSYEQYF. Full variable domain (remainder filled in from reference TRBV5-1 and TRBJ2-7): KAGVTQTPRYLIKTRGQQVTLSCSPISGHRSVSWYQQTPGQGLQFLFEYFSETQRNKGNFPGRFSGRQFSNSRSEMNVSTLELGDSALYLCASSLTGSYEQYFGPGTRLTVT.

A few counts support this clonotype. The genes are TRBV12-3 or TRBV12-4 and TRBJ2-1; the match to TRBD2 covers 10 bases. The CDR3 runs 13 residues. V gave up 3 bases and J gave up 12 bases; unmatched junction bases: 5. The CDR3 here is CASSLGLASRQFF. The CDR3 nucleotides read TGTGCCAGCAGTTTGGGACTAGCGTCTAGGCAGTTCTTC.

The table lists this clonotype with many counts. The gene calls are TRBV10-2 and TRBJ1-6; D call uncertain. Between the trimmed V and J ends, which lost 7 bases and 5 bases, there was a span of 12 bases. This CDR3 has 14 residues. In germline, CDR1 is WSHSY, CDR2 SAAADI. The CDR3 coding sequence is TGCGCCAGCAAGAATGCGATAGATAATTCACCCCTCCACTTT. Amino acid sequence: CASKNAIDNSPLHF.

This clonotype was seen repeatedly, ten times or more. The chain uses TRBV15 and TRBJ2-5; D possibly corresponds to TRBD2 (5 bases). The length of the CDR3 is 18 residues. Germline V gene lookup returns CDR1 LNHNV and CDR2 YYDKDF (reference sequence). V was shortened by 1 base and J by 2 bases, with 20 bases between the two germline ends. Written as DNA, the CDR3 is TGTGCCACCAGCAGAGTTCTAACGGGGTGGGCAGTTCAAGAGACCCAGTACTTC. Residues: CATSRVLTGWAVQETQYF.